This section outlines one T cell receptor beta chain sequence together with its context. Its antigen has not been determined. One base away there is no much larger clone; base qualities are not given. The sample comes from a study of cytomegalovirus exposure and HLA in healthy donors (TCRdb year 2017). Study-level background: According to an earlier analysis of several hundred of the donors, roughly 180 million T cells yielded some 110 million unique TCR beta sequences and 250 to 350 Gb of sequence data. The later analysis used no new phenotypic data to find candidate immune exposures, relying instead on TCR beta sequences and their occurrence across donors. The study aimed to test whether cataloging public T cell receptors could reveal signatures of past pathogen exposure. Besides the first cohort of hundreds of subjects, a separate validation cohort made up of 120 different subjects was used. Using immunosequencing, the study profiled T cell repertoires from 640 or so subjects and related those repertoires to cytomegalovirus serostatus. The number of typed donors differed by locus: roughly 620-640 for A, B, C, DRB1 and DQB1; about 520 for DQA1; about 600 for DPA1; and about 470 for DPB1. Roughly 5 DR-DQ haplotypes were handled as single units for association and clustering, since linkage in the cohort was strong. High-throughput TCR immunosequencing, statistical association of individual TCRs with disease status, and machine learning were combined to predict cytomegalovirus infection status. To study patterns of TCR occurrence, a later analysis re-analyzed previously published TCR beta repertoires from more than 550 donors and added high-resolution HLA genotyping. Donor age, sex, ethnicity and CMV serostatus were compiled together with the repertoire data. On average, approximately 250,000 unique TCR beta nucleotide sequences were sequenced per donor among 300 to 500 genotyped donors of the cohort, with roughly 19% of those sequences being non-productive. All discovery cohort repertoires had been generated using a single sequencing platform. The genetic ancestry cluster associated with self-reported Caucasian donors included over 80% of the approximately 410 genotyped donors. Approximately 330 gigabases of sequencing data and roughly 80 million unique TCR sequences made up an early release that covered several hundred HLA-typed donors. A later genetic analysis took genome-wide SNP genotypes for about three fifths of the 666 donors and used that subset as a discovery cohort. Both class I and class II loci were covered by HLA typing, at four-digit resolution. In an earlier analysis of more than 550 of the donors, high-throughput TCR beta sequencing was used to judge whether each TCR beta V gene segment behaved as functional or pseudogenic.

In total, 600 or so healthy bone marrow donors made up the cohort. All cohort members were sampled while nominally healthy, although unrecorded immune exposures were likely present. The donor was CMV seronegative and was included in the group of approximately 350 seronegative cohort members. A peripheral blood sample was collected from each donor, and TCR beta sequencing was performed on peripheral blood mononuclear cells. Genomic DNA was extracted from the blood cell samples with the Qiagen DNeasy Blood Extraction Kit. Overall results and qualifications from the work: A later genetic analysis associated a missense DCLRE1C variant with V-gene and J-gene trimming of TCR beta chains, and an independent cohort replicated the association. A later analysis found that most CMV-associated TCR beta chains appeared HLA-restricted, with HLA associations seemingly driven largely by CMV exposure. Immune exposure information for the cohort was limited to CMV serostatus. An earlier analysis of some 560 of the donors showed that most TCR beta V segments appeared in productive rearrangements either about 87% or about 30% of the time, which broadly matched IMGT annotations. According to a later analysis, parvovirus B19, influenza, CMV and Epstein-Barr virus appeared linked to several top co-occurrence clusters. In a later analysis, some 17,000 TCR beta sequences were associated with specific HLA alleles at a false discovery rate of 0.05. A later analysis found that HLA-associated TCR beta chains were more clonally expanded and had lower generation probabilities than equally common non-associated chains. Only TCR beta chains were sequenced in this cohort, and the absence of alpha or paired-chain data limited detectable features. In a later genetic analysis, fewer N-insertions in productive TCRs were reported among donors in an Asian-associated ancestry cluster than the roughly 700-donor mean. Most TCR sequences were seen in very few donors, while some public TCRs were found in many individuals. Cytomegalovirus status was reported to be diagnosed by the classifier with high specificity and sensitivity in both the original and validation cohorts. When HLA alleles, especially DR and DQ, strongly co-occurred, attributing TCR associations to individual alleles was difficult. The sequencing pipeline was judged likely to have produced a cluster of highly shared sequence variants as a technical artifact. Presence/absence analyses assumed roughly uniform sequencing depth across donors, an assumption that may not hold. Because HLA typing was missing for some donors at each locus, association tests included only the typed subset. Three of the identified cytomegalovirus-associated TCR beta chains were confirmed in vitro to be specific for cytomegalovirus antigens. In a later analysis, the rate of TCR association differed among HLA loci, with DRB1 alleles having the most associated TCRs and HLA-C alleles having the fewest. Roughly 17 rarely observed V segments, including chromosome 9 orphons, were excluded from the earlier analysis of about 500 of the donors because counts were too low. Linkage disequilibrium might explain the correlated functional status among segregating V segments, but an unknown experimental factor could not be ruled out. A further reported finding was that TCR beta sequences accurately predicted the HLA-A and HLA-B alleles for most subjects in the first cohort. The authors suggested that the approach could potentially be extended to other disease states and immunological phenotypes. A total of 150 or so TCR beta chains were listed by the study as associated with cytomegalovirus.

Library creation used the immunoSEQ multiplex PCR assay. For the multiplex PCR, a mixture combining 60 forward primers for TCR Vbeta segments and 13 reverse primers for TCR Jbeta segments was used. A multiplex PCR assay on genomic DNA amplified the CDR3 region of rearranged TCR beta genes. Amplified TCR beta libraries were sequenced as 87-base-pair reads on the Illumina HiSeq System. Per the authors' processing: Across the roughly 670 repertoires, a later analysis counted roughly 77 million unique TCR beta chains, 8.5 million to 12 million of which were shared by at least two donors. A nearest-neighbor algorithm error-corrected the raw reads and collapsed the reads into unique sequences, merging closely related sequences to remove PCR and sequencing errors. CDR3 sequences were aligned to IMGT reference sequences to assign V, D and J gene segments. For a sequence to be retained, at least a six-nucleotide match to both a V gene segment and a J gene segment was required. Rearrangements were called productive when the CDR3 lacked stop codons and stayed in frame with V and J; all others were non-productive. Following IMGT convention, CDR3 was defined as the stretch from the second conserved V-encoded cysteine up to the conserved J-encoded phenylalanine. Sequences without an unambiguous match to a single V gene segment were excluded from the earlier analysis of approximately 600 of the donors. An earlier analysis of a few hundred of the donors called V segments functional above 56.7% productive rearrangements and segregating when the between-donor standard deviation exceeded 5%. A statistical classification framework was built to diagnose cytomegalovirus status from the catalog of TCR beta chain sequences. In a later analysis, V and J genes were assigned by comparing TCR nucleotide sequences against IMGT/GENE-DB human TR gene sequences. A later analysis assigned CDR3 sequences and most-parsimonious VDJ recombination scenarios with the TCRdist pipeline. In a later analysis, each TCR beta chain was defined by its CDR3 amino acid sequence together with its V-gene family, and reads without a unique V-gene family were excluded. A later analysis removed 600 or so highly shared, low-generation-probability nucleotide sequences to deal with suspected cross-contamination and a sequencing artifact. In a later analysis, a clonal expansion index for each public chain was calculated from normalized within-repertoire ranks of inferred template counts. In a later analysis, generation probabilities were computed using a VDJ recombination model fitted to out-of-frame rearrangements, and the results were checked against IGoR. In a later analysis, hypergeometric tests were used to score TCR-TCR, TCR-HLA and TCR-CMV co-occurrence, with a repertoire-size bias correction applied to TCR pairs. False discovery rates were estimated in a later analysis by permuting HLA or CMV assignments 20 times. In a later analysis, co-occurring TCRs were grouped using DBSCAN, and TCRdist sequence similarity was added for clustering within HLA-allele-positive subsets. Repertoires with fewer than 30,000 or more than 120,000 public chains, plus five repertoires with anomalous nucleotide sharing, were excluded from co-occurrence clustering. Not all clones reach the TCRdb copy of this immuneACCESS table, which keeps in-frame sequences only. Checked studies attribute under half of the gap to unresolved V genes and leave the rest unexplained. D and trimming come from the DNA, and the V and J calls and clone size come from that table. The sample records about 110,000 clones, around 80% of which are singletons. The top ten clones comprise 3% to 4% of the sample.

Material for sequencing was PBMCs. The clonotype comes from a man aged 55 to 70 in good health and CMV-seronegative.

The nucleotide sequence is given as TGTGCCAGCAGCCCCTTCCCGGACAGCGGAAACACCATATATTTT. This encodes CASSPFPDSGNTIYF. The V gene is TRBV7-3 and the J gene is TRBJ1-3; the D gene is perhaps TRBD1, on 6 matching bases. V is clipped by 5 bases and J by 4 bases, and the sequence between their germline boundaries is 15 bases long. The germline V gene yields SGHTA for CDR1 and FQGTGA for CDR2. The CDR3 holds 15 amino acids from the cysteine to the phenylalanine. Only CDR3 DNA remains: 45 bases, in frame from the first base.